The clone carrying this TCR beta chain has only a few counts. Its antigen is as yet unknown. The data stem from a study of T cell repertoires in cytomegalovirus infection. Germline V gene sequence: CDR1 MNHNS, CDR2 SASEGT. This CDR3 contains 19 residues. Trimming at V came to 0 bases and at J to 6 bases, leaving 13 bases not matched to a gene. One entry per CDR3 protein results from TCRdb running MiXCR on the reads. The data contain about 900,000 distinct CDR3 sequences, 25% to 40% of them seen just once; the ten biggest clones take up roughly an eighth. This TCR came from a human donor in good health (CMV status not recorded). Some clones in this sample may be carry-over from other donors' samples. The source was cultured CD8+ T cells from PBMCs, collected from culture after CMV antigen stimulation. The chain recombines TRBV6-1 with TRBJ2-3; TRBD2 matches 12 bases. CDR3 sequence: CASSEARLAGGPGGDTQYF. The CDR3 DNA is TGTGCCAGCAGTGAAGCGAGGCTAGCGGGGGGGCCTGGAGGGGATACGCAGTATTTT.